This TCR beta chain stems from a study of molecular identifiers for immune sequencing clone quantification. MiXCR was run by TCRdb on the PCR reads, yielding one entry per CDR3 protein. The table shows roughly 320,000 distinct CDR3 sequences, with roughly 24% occurring only once. This clonotype was seen many times. The V and J ends lost 8 bases and 2 bases respectively, with 16 bases between them. There are 15 residues in the CDR3. The receptor was isolated from a human donor in good health. Some libraries in this study had Jurkat cell RNA spiked in. The specimen was naive CD8+ T cells from blood, with Jurkat cell RNA spiked in. The subset denotes: FACS-sorted CD8+CD4-CCR7+CD45RA+ naive T cells. The chain employs TRBV12-3 or TRBV12-4 and TRBJ1-5; D remains ambiguous. As DNA, the CDR3 is TGTGCCAGCCAAAGGGCCATGGGAGGCAATCAGCCCCAGCATTTT. Translating gives CASQRAMGGNQPQHF.